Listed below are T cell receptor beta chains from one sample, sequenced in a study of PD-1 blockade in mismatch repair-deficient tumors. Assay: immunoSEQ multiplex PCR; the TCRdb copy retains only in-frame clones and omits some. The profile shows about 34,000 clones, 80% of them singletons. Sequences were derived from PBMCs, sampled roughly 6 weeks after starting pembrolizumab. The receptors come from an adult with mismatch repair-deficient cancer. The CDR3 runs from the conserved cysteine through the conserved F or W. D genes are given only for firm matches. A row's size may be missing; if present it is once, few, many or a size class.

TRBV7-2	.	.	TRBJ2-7	CASNPGTATYEQYF	TGTGCCAGCAACCCGGGTACCGCAACCTACGAGCAGTACTTC
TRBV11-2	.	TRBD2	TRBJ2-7	CASSLERSSGIYEQYF	TGTGCCAGCAGCTTAGAAAGGTCTAGCGGCATCTACGAGCAGTACTTC
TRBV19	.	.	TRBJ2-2	CASKVGGVGGSWNTGELFF	TGTGCCAGTAAGGTGGGGGGAGTAGGTGGCAGTTGGAACACCGGGGAGCTGTTTTTT
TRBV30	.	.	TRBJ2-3	CAWSVRGPDTQYF	TGTGCCTGGAGTGTAAGGGGCCCAGATACGCAGTATTTT
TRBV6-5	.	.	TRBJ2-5	CASRPSDPYQETQYF	TGTGCCAGCAGACCTAGCGACCCGTACCAAGAGACCCAGTACTTC
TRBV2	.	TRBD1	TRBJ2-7	CASRATGDPQYF	TGTGCCAGCAGAGCAACAGGGGATCCGCAGTACTTC
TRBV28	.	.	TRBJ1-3	CASSLPHTLSGNTIYF	TGTGCCAGCAGTTTGCCCCATACTCTCTCTGGAAACACCATATATTTT
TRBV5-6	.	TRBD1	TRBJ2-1	CASSSPQDRGLHNEQFF	TGTGCCAGCAGCTCGCCGCAGGACAGGGGGCTCCACAATGAGCAGTTCTTC
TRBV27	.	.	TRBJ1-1	CASSLHGGVNTEAFF	TGTGCCAGCAGTTTACACGGGGGGGTGAACACTGAAGCTTTCTTT
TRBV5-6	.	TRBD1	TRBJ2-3	CASTSRQGPDTQYF	TGTGCCAGCACCTCTAGACAGGGGCCAGATACGCAGTATTTT
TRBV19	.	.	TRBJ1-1	CASSIEGRNTEAFF	TGTGCCAGTAGTATAGAAGGGAGGAACACTGAAGCTTTCTTT
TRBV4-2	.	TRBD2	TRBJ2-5	CASSPGLAGGGMGQETQYF	TGTGCCAGCAGCCCGGGACTAGCGGGAGGGGGTATGGGCCAAGAGACCCAGTACTTC
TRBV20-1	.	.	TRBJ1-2	CSAHSYGYTF	TGCAGTGCCCACAGCTATGGCTACACCTTC
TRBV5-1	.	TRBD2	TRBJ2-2	CASRPAGGETGELFF	TGCGCCAGCAGACCAGCGGGAGGCGAAACCGGGGAGCTGTTTTTT
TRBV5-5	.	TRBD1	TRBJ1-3	CASRPGTDSGNTIYF	TGTGCCAGCAGACCGGGGACAGACTCTGGAAACACCATATATTTT
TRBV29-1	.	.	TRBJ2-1	CSGGPEGEHEQFF	TGCAGCGGAGGTCCGGAGGGTGAACATGAGCAGTTCTTC
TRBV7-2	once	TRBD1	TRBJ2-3	CASSLGTGRTDTQYF	TGTGCCAGCAGCTTGGGGACAGGAAGGACAGATACGCAGTATTTT
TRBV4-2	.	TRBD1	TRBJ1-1	CASSQEWGSQGAFF	TGTGCCAGCAGCCAAGAGTGGGGGTCACAGGGGGCTTTCTTT
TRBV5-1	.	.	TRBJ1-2	CASSLGGDGSYGYTF	TGCGCCAGCAGCTTGGGAGGTGACGGGAGCTATGGCTACACCTTC
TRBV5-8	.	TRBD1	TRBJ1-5	CASSRRGTGSQPQHF	TGTGCCAGCAGCCGGAGGGGGACAGGGAGCCAGCCCCAGCATTTT
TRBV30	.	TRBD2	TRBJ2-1	CAGRLAGGRNEQFF	TGTGCCGGACGACTAGCGGGAGGGCGGAATGAGCAGTTCTTC
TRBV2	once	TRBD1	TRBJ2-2	CASRAGTVNTGELFF	TGTGCCAGCAGGGCCGGGACAGTGAACACCGGGGAGCTGTTTTTT
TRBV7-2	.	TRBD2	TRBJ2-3	CASSLGGRAKDTQYF	TGTGCCAGCAGCTTAGGCGGGAGGGCCAAAGATACGCAGTATTTT
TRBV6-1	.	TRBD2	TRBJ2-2	CASTKRESDTGELFF	TGTGCCAGCACTAAGCGGGAGTCAGACACCGGGGAGCTGTTTTTT
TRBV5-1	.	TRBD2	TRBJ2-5	CASSAGLAGGSGETQYF	TGCGCCAGCAGCGCGGGACTAGCGGGAGGGAGTGGAGAGACCCAGTACTTC
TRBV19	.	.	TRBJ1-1	CASNTMGNTEAFF	TGTGCCAGTAATACTATGGGGAACACTGAAGCTTTCTTT
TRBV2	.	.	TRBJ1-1	CASTRLGSGSTEAFF	TGTGCCAGCACCCGACTGGGGTCGGGAAGCACTGAAGCTTTCTTT
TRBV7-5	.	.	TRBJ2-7	CARSLASGEGIYEQYF	TGTGCCAGAAGCTTAGCTTCAGGGGAGGGGATCTACGAGCAGTACTTC
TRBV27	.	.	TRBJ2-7	CASSRLGGMNEQYF	TGTGCCAGCAGCCGATTGGGGGGTATGAACGAGCAGTACTTC
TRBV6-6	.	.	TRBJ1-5	CASRSLGGPNQPQHF	TGTGCCAGCAGATCCCTTGGGGGCCCCAATCAGCCCCAGCATTTT
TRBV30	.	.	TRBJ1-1	CAWSPFPKGVTEAFF	TGTGCCTGGAGCCCTTTTCCAAAGGGGGTCACTGAAGCTTTCTTT
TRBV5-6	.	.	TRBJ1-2	CASSLGPGHLYGYTF	TGTGCCAGCAGCTTGGGACCGGGACACCTCTATGGCTACACCTTC
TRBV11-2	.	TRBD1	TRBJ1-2	CASSLFPQGAQFGYTF	TGTGCCAGCAGCTTATTTCCCCAGGGGGCACAGTTTGGCTACACCTTC
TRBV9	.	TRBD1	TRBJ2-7	CASSVATGQAYEQYF	TGTGCCAGCAGCGTAGCTACGGGACAGGCCTACGAGCAGTACTTC
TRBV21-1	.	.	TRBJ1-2	CASSKVGGKRGYTF	TGTGCCAGCAGCAAAGTCGGGGGGAAGAGAGGCTACACCTTC
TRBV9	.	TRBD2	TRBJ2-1	CASSVLAGGSYNEQFF	TGTGCCAGCAGCGTTCTAGCGGGAGGGTCCTACAATGAGCAGTTCTTC
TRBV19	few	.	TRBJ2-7	CASSITGSSYEQYF	TGTGCCAGTAGTATAACGGGGAGCTCCTACGAGCAGTACTTC
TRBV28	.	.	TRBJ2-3	CASSLSPGIDTQYF	TGTGCCAGCAGTTTATCCCCAGGGATAGATACGCAGTATTTT
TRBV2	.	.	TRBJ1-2	CASSGYMTGGYTF	TGTGCCAGCAGTGGTTACATGACGGGTGGCTACACCTTC
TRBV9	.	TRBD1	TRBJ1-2	CASSSGQGWGYTF	TGTGCCAGCAGCTCGGGACAGGGCTGGGGCTACACCTTC
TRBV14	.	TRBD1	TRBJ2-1	CASSQDMTGFEQFF	TGTGCCAGCAGCCAAGATATGACAGGGTTCGAGCAGTTCTTC
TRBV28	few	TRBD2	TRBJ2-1	CASSLTGTSGPNEQFF	TGTGCCAGCAGTTTAACGGGGACTAGCGGACCGAATGAGCAGTTCTTC
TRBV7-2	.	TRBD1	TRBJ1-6	CASSLVGTGNSPLHF	TGTGCCAGCAGCTTAGTAGGGACAGGGAATTCACCCCTCCACTTT
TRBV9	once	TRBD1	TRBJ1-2	CASSTSTGDRYGYTF	TGTGCCAGCAGCACCTCAACAGGGGACCGATATGGCTACACCTTC
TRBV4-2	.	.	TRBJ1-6	CASSQDLGQTVPILSPLHF	TGTGCCAGCAGCCAAGATCTGGGGCAGACAGTGCCCATTCTCTCACCCCTCCACTTT
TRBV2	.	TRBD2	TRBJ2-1	CASSSPRAGKRTSGTLSYNEQFF	TGTGCCAGCAGTTCTCCAAGGGCAGGCAAAAGGACTAGCGGGACTCTATCCTACAATGAGCAGTTCTTC
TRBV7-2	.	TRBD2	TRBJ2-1	CASSFIGLAGSNEQFF	TGTGCCAGCAGCTTTATAGGCCTAGCGGGTAGCAATGAGCAGTTCTTC
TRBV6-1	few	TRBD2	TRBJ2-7	CASSERSGSGYEQYF	TGTGCCAGCAGTGAAAGGAGCGGGAGCGGCTACGAGCAGTACTTC
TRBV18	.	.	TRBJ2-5	CASSPAPTGLETQYF	TGTGCCAGCTCACCAGCCCCAACAGGGCTGGAGACCCAGTACTTC
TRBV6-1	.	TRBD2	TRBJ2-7	CASSGLAGSSYEQYF	TGTGCCAGCAGTGGACTAGCGGGATCCTCCTACGAGCAGTACTTC
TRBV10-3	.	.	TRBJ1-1	CAIRDTENTEAFF	TGTGCCATCAGGGATACAGAGAACACTGAAGCTTTCTTT
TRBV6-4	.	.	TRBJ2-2	CASSRLGGNTGELFF	TGTGCCAGCAGTCGACTAGGAGGGAACACCGGGGAGCTGTTTTTT
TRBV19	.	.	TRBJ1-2	CASSVIGDFYGYTF	TGTGCCAGTAGTGTGATCGGGGACTTCTATGGCTACACCTTC
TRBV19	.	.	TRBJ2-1	CASSIPLLEGEQFF	TGTGCCAGTAGTATACCACTTCTTGAGGGTGAGCAGTTCTTC
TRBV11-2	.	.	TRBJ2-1	CASSFPGSSYNEQFF	TGTGCCAGCAGCTTCCCCGGGAGTTCCTACAATGAGCAGTTCTTC
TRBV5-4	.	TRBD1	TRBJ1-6	CASSLAPGQGSSPLHF	TGTGCCAGCAGCTTGGCCCCGGGACAGGGAAGTTCACCCCTCCACTTT